This T cell receptor beta chain came from a study of blood T cell repertoires in COVID-19. As for the study in general: Sample material is recorded as cDNA or gDNA derived from T cells, B-cell-depleted T cells, or PBMCs.

Seattle researchers signed up patients amid active infection and tracked them longitudinally. In germline, CDR1 is MDHEN, CDR2 SYDVKM. The junction had 8 bases not matched to a gene; V was cut back by 8 bases and J by 4 bases. The CDR3 loop spans 14 amino acids. In the original analysis: Reference gene primer amplification in the assay estimated nucleated cell counts. The data were produced by immunoSEQ multiplex PCR, yet TCRdb's version contains in-frame clones alone and is incomplete. Clone size and the V and J calls come from that table; the DNA yielded D and trimming. The table includes some 120,000 clones, around 90% detected once.

This receptor was obtained from a man in his fifties or sixties with COVID-19, enrolled during active disease. V usage is TRBV28 and J usage is TRBJ2-3; TRBD1 aligns across 8 bases. The specimen sequenced was peripheral blood. Here the CDR3 reads CASRRTGNSDTQYF. The DNA of the CDR3 is TGTGCCAGCCGAAGGACAGGGAATTCAGATACGCAGTATTTT.